The clone carrying this TCR beta chain was observed at least ten times. This record comes from a study of T-cell reconstitution after alpha-beta-depleted transplantation in children. Construction of the TCRbeta library involved unique molecular identifiers. One entry per CDR3 protein results from TCRdb running MiXCR on the PCR reads. The sample includes about 420,000 distinct CDR3 sequences, about 16% of them seen just once. V lost 0 bases and J lost 2, with 18 bases in between. Per the germline V gene, CDR1 is SQVTM and CDR2 is ANQGSEA. The CDR3 spans 17 residues. Source: PBMCs, mostly from graft donor cells, taken 360 days after TCRalphabeta/CD19-depleted stem cell transplant. The sequence derives from a boy younger than two who had a stem cell transplant for Wiskott-Aldrich syndrome, so the T cells may come from the graft donor. The rearrangement uses TRBV29-1 and TRBJ2-3, with D possibly matching TRBD1 (6 bases). CDR3 loop: CSVEDPGTHNPTDTQYF. The CDR3 DNA follows: TGCAGCGTTGAAGATCCCGGGACACACAACCCCACAGATACGCAGTATTTT.